This is a list of T cell receptor beta chains from one sample in a study of blood T cell repertoires in COVID-19. Generated by immunoSEQ multiplex PCR, the TCRdb table keeps only in-frame clones and is missing some. The table has 80,000 to 100,000 clones, approximately 91% seen once. Sequenced input: peripheral blood. The receptors stem from a human donor with active COVID-19. The donor label of this sample is uncertain. Both conserved end residues are part of each CDR3. The D gene is left open where the match is weak. The size entry is marked missing in some rows and otherwise reads once, few, many or a size class.

cdr3_nt	cdr3_aa	j_call	clone_size	v_call	d_call
TGCAGCGTGGGGTCTCGACAGGGGAGCTCCTACAATGAGCAGTTCTTC	CSVGSRQGSSYNEQFF	TRBJ2-1	NA	TRBV29-1	TRBD1
TGTGCCACCAGGGGGACAGGGTATCCAGATACGCAGTATTTT	CATRGTGYPDTQYF	TRBJ2-3	NA	TRBV24-1	TRBD1
TGTGCCAGCAGTCCAACCTCCGGGAGTTTAATTCCGGGGGAGCAGTACTTC	CASSPTSGSLIPGEQYF	TRBJ2-7	NA	TRBV27	NA
TGTGCCAGCAGCTCCCGGGGGGGCGACTCTGGAAACACCATATATTTT	CASSSRGGDSGNTIYF	TRBJ1-3	NA	TRBV11-2	NA
TGTGCCAGCAGCTTGGTGGGTAGACTTAATTCACCCCTCCACTTT	CASSLVGRLNSPLHF	TRBJ1-6	NA	TRBV5-4	NA
TGTGCCAGCCAGGATCTGAACACCGGGGAGCTGTTTTTT	CASQDLNTGELFF	TRBJ2-2	NA	TRBV12-3/TRBV12-4	NA
TGTGCAAGTCGCTTACAGGGGAACACTGAAGCTTTCTTT	CASRLQGNTEAFF	TRBJ1-1	NA	TRBV12-2	NA
TGTGCCAGCAGCTTAGTGGAGGGTTTAGGAAACACCATATATTTT	CASSLVEGLGNTIYF	TRBJ1-3	NA	TRBV7-2	NA
TGCAGCGTCCCTCGGAAGGTCTCGGACAGGGGGCGCGAATACTATGGCTACACCTTC	CSVPRKVSDRGREYYGYTF	TRBJ1-2	NA	TRBV29-1	TRBD1
TGTGCCAGCAGCCAAACAGGATCAACTAATGAAAAACTGTTTTTT	CASSQTGSTNEKLFF	TRBJ1-4	once	TRBV7-2	NA
TGTGCCAGCAGCTACACTAGCGCTTCTAGCACAGATACGCAGTATTTT	CASSYTSASSTDTQYF	TRBJ2-3	NA	TRBV9	TRBD2